This passage covers 2 T cell receptor beta chains from one sample sequenced in a study of blood T cell repertoires in COVID-19. The assay was immunoSEQ multiplex PCR, and TCRdb's table has in-frame clones only and misses some. The repertoire has approximately 170,000 clones, 82% of them found once; the top ten carry roughly a tenth. Material for sequencing was peripheral blood. The receptors originated from a woman over 75 with active or convalescent COVID-19.

This clone has a single count. The V and J genes are TRBV28 and TRBJ2-7, with 8 bases lining up with TRBD1. The length of the CDR3 is 15 residues. The V gene's germline CDR1 is MDHEN and CDR2 SYDVKM. With 2 bases clipped from V and 6 bases from J, the junction kept 9 bases outside the gene matches. The CDR3 DNA reads as TGTGCCAGCAGTTTACCGACAGGGGTGGGTCTCGAGCAGTACTTC. This codes for CASSLPTGVGLEQYF.

The genes are TRBV5-1 and TRBJ1-6; 10 bases line up with TRBD1. The trim removed 4 bases at V and 7 bases at J, leaving 8 bases unmatched. There are 16 residues in the CDR3. Germline loops: CDR1 SGHRS, CDR2 YFSETQ. The DNA for the CDR3 is TGCGCCAGCAGCCCCGGGACAGGGGTTCAAAATTCACCCCTCCACTTT. Protein sequence: CASSPGTGVQNSPLHF. The full variable domain, with the rest looked up from reference TRBV5-1 and TRBJ1-6, is KAGVTQTPRYLIKTRGQQVTLSCSPISGHRSVSWYQQTPGQGLQFLFEYFSETQRNKGNFPGRFSGRQFSNSRSEMNVSTLELGDSALYLCASSPGTGVQNSPLHFGNGTRLTVT.